These 18 T cell receptor beta chains share one sample of origin, sequenced in a study of control samples from healthy donors and cancer patients. Measured with immunoSEQ multiplex PCR; TCRdb has only the in-frame clones, and not every one. In the table there are 130,000 or so clones, roughly 94% of which are singletons. Sequences were obtained from blood. Receptor source: a man between 40 and 49 years old in good health.

Notes on this clone: At one end the junction does not follow the germline gene, possibly because of a read error. The V gene is TRBV6-2 or TRBV6-3, the J gene TRBJ2-7; weak D call: TRBD1 (6 bases). Germline assignment: CDR1 MNHEY and CDR2 SVGEGT. This CDR3 has 16 amino acids. CDR3 coding DNA: TGTGCCAGCAGTTACTCGACAGGCGGCACCGGCTACGGGCAGTACTTC. Its protein is CASSYSTGGTGYGQYF.

The gene calls are TRBV18 and TRBJ1-4, with 7 bases lining up with TRBD1. This CDR3 is built from 13 residues. J gave up 8 bases and V 4 bases, and 4 bases lay outside the gene matches. CDR1 and CDR2 (germline): KGHSH, LQKENI. DNA for the CDR3: TGTGCCAGCTCACAAGGACAGGAGGAAAAACTGTTTTTT. It specifies CASSQGQEEKLFF.

The chain's CDR3 is CATSEPDRGPYQPQHF. The CDR3 DNA is TGTGCCACCAGTGAACCGGACAGGGGGCCGTATCAGCCCCAGCATTTT. The chain has TRBV24-1 and TRBJ1-5, with 11 nucleotides matching TRBD1. V lost 4 bases, J lost 5 bases, and 6 bases stayed unmatched. Germline loops: CDR1 KGHDR, CDR2 SFDVKD. The CDR3 totals 16 residues.

CDR3 sequence reads: CAISESTGGVPVTDTQYF. For the CDR3, the DNA is TGTGCCATCAGTGAGTCGACAGGGGGGGTACCCGTCACAGATACGCAGTATTTT. This sequence joins TRBV10-3 and TRBJ2-3; 9 bases align to TRBD1. This CDR3 has 18 amino acids. From germline, CDR1 is ENHRY and CDR2 SYGVKD. With V trimmed by 0 bases and J by 2 bases, 9 bases remained unmatched.

This clone has a single count. The chain employs TRBV6-4 and TRBJ2-1, with a weak D call TRBD2 (7 bases). The germline V gene has CDR1 MRHNA and CDR2 SNTAGT. Trimming took off 5 bases at V and 4 bases at J, with 18 bases between the two ends. The CDR3 consists of 16 residues. CDR3 region: CASSPTWGRGYNEQFF. CDR3 in DNA: TGTGCCAGCAGTCCAACCTGGGGGAGGGGGTACAATGAGCAGTTCTTC.

This chain joins TRBV7-2 and TRBJ2-7; D is undetermined. The germline gives CDR1 SGHTA, CDR2 FQGNSA. V was trimmed by 2 bases and J by 2 bases, leaving 22 bases between them. The CDR3 length is 18 residues. CDR3 nucleotide sequence: TGTGCCAGCAGCTTATACGGACCCGCCAGATATGGCCCCTACGAGCAGTACTTC. It translates to CASSLYGPARYGPYEQYF.

The chain couples TRBV10-3 to TRBJ1-3; a weak D match, TRBD1 (5 bases). Trimming cost V 5 bases and J 1 base, with 12 bases left between them. The CDR3 extends over 15 amino acids. CDR1 and CDR2 (germline): ENHRY, SYGVKD. In DNA form, the CDR3 reads TGTGCCATCAGTAATCAGGGTACGTCTGGAAACACCATATATTTT. Translated, it gives CAISNQGTSGNTIYF.

The chain recombines TRBV28 with TRBJ1-2, with 8 bases aligning to TRBD1. The J segment lost 7 bases and the V segment lost 4 bases, leaving 8 bases of the junction unmatched. CDR1 is MDHEN and CDR2 is SYDVKM in the germline V gene. This CDR3 is 14 amino acids long. CDR3: CASSSPSGGTGYTF. The CDR3 DNA is TGTGCCAGCAGTTCGCCCTCAGGGGGCACTGGCTACACCTTC.

This rearrangement joins TRBV19 to TRBJ2-2; D not certain. V gave up 2 bases and J gave up 7 bases, with 8 bases separating them. Germline values: CDR1 LNHDA, CDR2 SQIVND (reference sequence). The CDR3 is 13 amino acids. The CDR3 bases are TGTGCCAGTAGTATACTTGTTCGCGGGGAGCTGTTTTTT. Residues: CASSILVRGELFF.

The chain is built from TRBV4-1 and TRBJ2-7; possibly TRBD1 or TRBD2 for D (5 bases each). This CDR3 is built from 16 residues. The germline V and J ends were trimmed by 0 bases and 1 base, with 13 bases remaining between them. Germline CDR1 reads MGHRA; CDR2 reads YSYEKL. CDR3 nucleotides: TGCGCCAGCAGCCAAGAGGGACGGGCCCCTTCCTACGAGCAGTACTTC. It translates to CASSQEGRAPSYEQYF.

The chain employs TRBV24-1 and TRBJ1-5; 7 bases line up with TRBD1. There are 15 residues in the CDR3. V trimming: 4 bases; J trimming: 2 bases; junction bases outside the gene matches: 4. The germline gives CDR1 KGHDR, CDR2 SFDVKD. CDR3 sequence (DNA): TGTGCCACCAGTGAGACAGGGAAGGGCAATCAGCCCCAGCATTTT. This translates into CATSETGKGNQPQHF.

V and J are TRBV7-2 and TRBJ2-3; no firm D call. Germline V CDR1 and CDR2: SGHTA, FQGNSA. Deletions cut 1 base from V and 7 bases from J, with 12 bases between. The CDR3 is 14 residues long. The DNA of the CDR3 is TGTGCCAGCAGCTTAGGGCATTCCACGAATACGCAGTATTTT. It codes for CASSLGHSTNTQYF.

The chain joins TRBV4-2 to TRBJ2-1; TRBD1 matches 12 bases. CDR3 size: 16 residues. V dropped 0 bases and J dropped 9; count of bases not matched to a gene: 6. Germline V gene lookup returns CDR1 LGHNA and CDR2 YNFKEQ. The CDR3 sequence is CASSQDLGQGAVEQFF. The CDR3 DNA follows: TGTGCCAGCAGCCAAGATCTGGGACAGGGGGCTGTTGAGCAGTTCTTC.

The chain employs TRBV5-8 and TRBJ2-5, with 9 positions matching TRBD2. V was pared by 2 bases and J by 9 bases, with 2 bases of the junction left unmatched. The germline V gene encodes CDR1 SGHTS and CDR2 YDEGEE. The CDR3 has 12 residues. CDR3: CASSLAGGSQYF. CDR3 coding DNA: TGTGCCAGCAGCTTAGCGGGAGGATCCCAGTACTTC.

This clone was detected once. The rearrangement joins TRBV2 to TRBJ1-4, with D perhaps matching TRBD1 (6 bases). V was trimmed by 6 bases and J by 5 bases, leaving 19 bases between them. Germline values: CDR1 SNHLY, CDR2 FYNNEI. The CDR3 has 16 residues. The CDR3 DNA follows: TGTGCCAGCAGAACCTACGGGACACCCAAAAATGAAAAACTGTTTTTT. Its protein product is CASRTYGTPKNEKLFF.

This clone was observed a single time. CDR3 in DNA: TGTGCCAGCAGTACCACGGGACATGGTCGGGGCTACACCTTC. This codes for CASSTTGHGRGYTF. The V and J genes are TRBV28 and TRBJ1-2; possible D gene TRBD1, 6 bases. Germline CDR1 is MDHEN and CDR2 is SYDVKM. V dropped 5 bases and J dropped 8 bases, with 18 bases sitting between them. The CDR3 has 14 amino acids.

The table lists this clone with a few counts. The chain is built from TRBV28 and TRBJ2-6, with D perhaps being TRBD1 or TRBD2 (5 bases each). In germline, CDR1 is MDHEN, CDR2 SYDVKM. This CDR3 region has 17 residues. The V end lost 7 bases, the J end lost 2 bases, and 18 bases lay between the germline ends. In nucleotides, the CDR3 is TGTGCCAGCACGGGTGGGGGAGCTCTAACTGGGGCCAACGTCCTGACTTTC. This encodes CASTGGGALTGANVLTF.

V and J are TRBV6-2 or TRBV6-3 and TRBJ2-3; D perhaps matches TRBD2 (5 bases). V was shortened by 2 bases and J by 3 bases, with 15 bases between the two germline ends. CDR3 length: 16 amino acids. Per the germline V gene, CDR1 is MNHEY and CDR2 is SVGEGT. CDR3 sequence reads: CASSYPLGRETDTQYF. The CDR3 DNA reads TGTGCCAGCAGTTACCCACTAGGGAGAGAGACAGATACGCAGTATTTT.